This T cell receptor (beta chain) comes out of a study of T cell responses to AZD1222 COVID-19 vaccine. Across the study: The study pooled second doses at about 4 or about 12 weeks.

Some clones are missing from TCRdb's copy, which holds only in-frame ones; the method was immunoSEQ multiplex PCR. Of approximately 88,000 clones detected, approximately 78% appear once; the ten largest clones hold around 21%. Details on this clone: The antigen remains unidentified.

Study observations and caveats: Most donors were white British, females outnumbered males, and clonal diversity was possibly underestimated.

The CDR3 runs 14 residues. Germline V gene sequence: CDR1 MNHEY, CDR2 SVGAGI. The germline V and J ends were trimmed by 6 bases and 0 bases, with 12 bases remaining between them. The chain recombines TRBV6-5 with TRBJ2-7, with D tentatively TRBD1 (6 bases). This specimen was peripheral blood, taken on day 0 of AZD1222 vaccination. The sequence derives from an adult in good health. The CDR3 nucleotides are TGTGCCAGCAGCCTCGACAGGAACTCCTACGAGCAGTACTTC. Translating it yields CASSLDRNSYEQYF.